This TCR beta chain was sequenced during a study of T cell responses to AZD1222 COVID-19 vaccine. The study's findings and limits: Mostly white British, mostly female donors; authors suggested clonal diversity may be underestimated. None of the repertoires were sampled until the peak T cell response had passed. Unmutated variant regions are reportedly the target of nearly half of TCRs that are spike-specific.

Assay: immunoSEQ multiplex PCR; the TCRdb copy retains only in-frame clones and omits some. The sample lists 110,000 or so clones, around 90% occurring once. The trim removed 4 bases at V and 6 bases at J, leaving 8 bases unmatched. The CDR3 covers 15 residues. In germline, CDR1 is SGHRS, CDR2 YFSETQ. As regards this clone: The antigen is not known.

Sequences were derived from peripheral blood, sampled on day 0 of AZD1222 vaccination. This chain joins TRBV5-1 and TRBJ1-4; 8 positions match TRBD1. This receptor was obtained from an adult in good health. CDR3 protein: CASSMGQVNYEKLFF. The CDR3 bases are TGCGCCAGCAGCATGGGACAGGTGAACTATGAAAAACTGTTTTTT.